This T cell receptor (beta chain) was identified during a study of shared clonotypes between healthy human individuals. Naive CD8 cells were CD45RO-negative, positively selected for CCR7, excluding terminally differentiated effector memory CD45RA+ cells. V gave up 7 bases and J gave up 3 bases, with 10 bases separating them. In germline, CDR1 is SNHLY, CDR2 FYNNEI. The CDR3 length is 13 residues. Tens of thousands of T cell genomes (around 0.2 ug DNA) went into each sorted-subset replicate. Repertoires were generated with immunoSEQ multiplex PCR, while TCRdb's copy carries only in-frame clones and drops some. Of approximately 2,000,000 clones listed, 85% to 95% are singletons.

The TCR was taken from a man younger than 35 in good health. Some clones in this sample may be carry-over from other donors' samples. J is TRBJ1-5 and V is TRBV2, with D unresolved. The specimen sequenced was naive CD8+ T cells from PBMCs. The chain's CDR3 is CASIGHDNQPQHF. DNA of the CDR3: TGTGCCAGCATCGGGCACGACAATCAGCCCCAGCATTTT.